The source of this TCR beta chain is a study of T cell responses to AZD1222 COVID-19 vaccine. TCRdb keeps only in-frame clones here, not all; method: immunoSEQ multiplex PCR. The sample comprises around 29,000 clones, approximately 93% of which are singletons, and over 8% rests with the top ten. Study-level results: Repertoire samples came only from after the peak T cell response. An increase in Spike-specific TCR breadth and depth was observed after two AZD1222 doses. The sample set comprised mostly white British donors with more females, and clonal diversity was possibly underestimated. Among vaccine-associated CD4 TCRs, coverage spanned spike, with dominance at 160-218 and 743-854.

V dropped 6 bases and J dropped 1; count of bases not matched to a gene: 0. CDR1 SNHLY and CDR2 FYNNEI come from the germline V gene. The CDR3 runs 13 residues. In regard to this clone: Its antigen is unidentified.

Sample: peripheral blood, taken on day 0 of AZD1222 vaccination. The receptor was isolated from an adult in good health. The chain employs TRBV2 and TRBJ2-5, with 9 positions matching TRBD1. The CDR3 loop is CASRDRGQETQYF. The DNA for the CDR3 is TGTGCCAGCAGGGACAGGGGCCAAGAGACCCAGTACTTC.